The T cell receptor beta chain described here comes from a study of CD8+CD57+ T cells in acquired aplastic anemia listed by TCRdb under 2018. About the investigation overall: On average, sorted CD4+ and CD8+ cells yielded approximately 3 ug of extracted DNA, with a range of roughly 0.17 to 27.4 ug. An average of approximately 10 million reads for CD4+ cells and under 13 million reads for CD8+ cells was obtained from healthy donor samples. General findings and caveats noted by the study authors: CD8+ Simpson's diversity did not differ significantly between patients and healthy controls (P=0.060). Around 31 CD8+ CDR3 sequences were shared between patients and controls but appeared highly expressed in patients and within their immunodominant clones.

In this study, sorted CD4+ and CD8+ T cells from the blood of healthy subjects and of severe aplastic anemia patients had their TCR repertoires deep-sequenced. Ficoll-Paque density gradient centrifugation was used to isolate peripheral blood mononuclear cells. Before DNA extraction, CD4+ and CD8+ T cells were sorted with FACS or magnetic beads. Profiling of TCR beta VDJ combinations and CDR3 sequences used genomic DNA as the template. TCR repertoire sequencing was run on an Illumina HiSeq 2000. The published analysis was carried out like this. TRBV/TRBJ rearrangement plots, CDR3 size and DJ length profiles, and Simpson's diversity index were used to evaluate the repertoires. The most abundant DNA sequence in the deep sequencing data was taken as the immunodominant clone. CDR3 amino acid sequences were screened for sharing across subjects and compared with published repertoires and the VDJdb database. TCRdb's own reprocessing of the public reads used fastp at Q25 and MiXCR and kept productive beta chains. Every CDR3 protein is listed once, alongside the most common genes and DNA of its rows. The V and J calls reflect TCRdb's pipeline rather than the authors' work. The sample records around 170,000 distinct CDR3 sequences, 55% to 80% of which are singletons. 45% to 50% of the sample is in the top ten clones.

At the junction V is shortened by 1 base and J by 7 bases; bases outside the gene matches: 4. The CDR3 holds 15 amino acids from the cysteine to the phenylalanine. The CDR3 DNA has 45 bases and is translated from base 1. As encoded in the germline V gene (reference sequence), CDR1 is LNHDA while CDR2 is SQIVND. About this clonotype itself: No antigen is known for it. No per-base quality is available; no much larger clone lies one base away.

Sequenced input: sorted CD4+, CD8+, or CD8+CD57+ T cells (not recorded which) from PBMCs. The V and J segments used are TRBV19 and TRBJ2-1, with 10 bases in between that match TRBD2. The sequence came from a human donor in good health. In nucleotides, the sequence is TGTGCCAGTAGTATAGGGCTAGCGGGAGTTAATGAGCAGTTCTTC. It translates as CASSIGLAGVNEQFF.